This T cell receptor beta chain appears in the sequencing data of a study of spatial heterogeneity in lung cancer. At the level of the study: The study consistently detected more beta-chain than alpha-chain sequences.

Indicated time point: sample taken at primary tumor resection. Frozen PBMC, nontumor lung or tumor provided whole RNA, which was sequenced unsorted. Untreated early-stage non-small cell lung cancer patients, 70 to 85 in total, were the donors. Carried by each TCR cDNA molecule was a unique molecular identifier. TCRdb itself ran the 5' RACE reads through MiXCR, one entry per CDR3 protein. This table has about 48,000 distinct CDR3 sequences, approximately 5% appearing once. Germline CDR1 reads LNHNV; CDR2 reads YYDKDF (reference sequence). The CDR3 consists of 13 residues. V dropped 11 bases and J dropped 5; count of bases not matched to a gene: 11. In regard to this clonotype: A much larger clone differs by one base, so this may be a read error.

The receptor was derived from a male donor with early-stage non-small cell lung cancer. The chain links TRBV15 to TRBJ1-1; 7 bases match TRBD1. The sample consisted of PBMCs, taken at surgery. The CDR3 spells CASNRQGKTEAFF. As DNA, the CDR3 is TGTGCCTCCAATCGACAGGGTAAAACTGAAGCTTTCTTT.